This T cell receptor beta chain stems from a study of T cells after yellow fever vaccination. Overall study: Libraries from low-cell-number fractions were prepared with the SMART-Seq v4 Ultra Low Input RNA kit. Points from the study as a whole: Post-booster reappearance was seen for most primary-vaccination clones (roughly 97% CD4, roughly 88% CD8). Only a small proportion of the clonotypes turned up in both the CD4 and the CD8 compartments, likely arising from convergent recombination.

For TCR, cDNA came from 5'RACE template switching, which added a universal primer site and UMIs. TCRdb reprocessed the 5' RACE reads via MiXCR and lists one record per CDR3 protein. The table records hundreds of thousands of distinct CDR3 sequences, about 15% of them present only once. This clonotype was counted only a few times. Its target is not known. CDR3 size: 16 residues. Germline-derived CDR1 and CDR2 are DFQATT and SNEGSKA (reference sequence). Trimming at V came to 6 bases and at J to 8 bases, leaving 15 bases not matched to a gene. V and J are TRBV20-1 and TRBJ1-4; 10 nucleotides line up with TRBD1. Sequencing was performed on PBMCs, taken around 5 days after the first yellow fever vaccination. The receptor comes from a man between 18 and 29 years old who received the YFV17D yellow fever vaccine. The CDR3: CSAHTFLGTGEEKLFF. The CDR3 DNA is TGCAGTGCGCACACCTTCCTCGGGACAGGGGAAGAAAAACTGTTTTTT.